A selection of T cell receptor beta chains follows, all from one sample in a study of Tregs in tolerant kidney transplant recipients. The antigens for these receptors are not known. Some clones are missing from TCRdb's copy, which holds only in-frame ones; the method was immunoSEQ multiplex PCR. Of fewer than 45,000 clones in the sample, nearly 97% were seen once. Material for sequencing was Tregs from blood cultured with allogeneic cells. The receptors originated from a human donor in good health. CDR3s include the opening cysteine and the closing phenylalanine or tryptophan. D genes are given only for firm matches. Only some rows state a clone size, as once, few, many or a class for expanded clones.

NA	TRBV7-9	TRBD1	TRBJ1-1	CASSPGWDRGPNTEAFF	TGTGCCAGCAGCCCTGGATGGGACAGGGGACCGAACACTGAAGCTTTCTTT
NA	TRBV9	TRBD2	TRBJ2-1	CASSVRGGATSGSVYNEQFF	TGTGCCAGCAGCGTAAGAGGGGGGGCGACTAGCGGGTCGGTCTACAATGAGCAGTTCTTC
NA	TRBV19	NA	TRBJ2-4	CATTAKNIQYF	TGTGCTACTACGGCCAAAAACATTCAGTACTTC
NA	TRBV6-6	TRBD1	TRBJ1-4	CASSTADRGSHEKLFF	TGTGCCAGCAGTACCGCAGACAGGGGTAGTCATGAAAAACTGTTTTTT
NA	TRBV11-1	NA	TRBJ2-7	CASSLAGTVSYEQYF	TGTGCCAGCAGCTTAGCTGGGACGGTCTCCTACGAGCAGTACTTC
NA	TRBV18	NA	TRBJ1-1	CASSRNRGRATEAFF	TGTGCCAGCTCACGAAACCGGGGGAGGGCCACTGAAGCTTTCTTT
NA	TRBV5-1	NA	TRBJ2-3	CASSSLTDTQYF	TGCGCCAGCAGCTCTCTAACAGATACGCAGTATTTT
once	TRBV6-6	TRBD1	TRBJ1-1	CASSYSRPPGGTEAFF	TGTGCCAGCAGTTACTCGAGACCCCCAGGGGGCACTGAAGCTTTCTTT
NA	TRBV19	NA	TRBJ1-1	CASSIVMNTEAFF	TGTGCCAGTAGTATAGTAATGAACACTGAAGCTTTCTTT
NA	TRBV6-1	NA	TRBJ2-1	CASSESTGTLSNNEQFF	TGTGCCAGCAGTGAGTCTACCGGGACATTGTCCAACAATGAGCAGTTCTTC
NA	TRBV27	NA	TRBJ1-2	CASSLKTGAGSPNYGYTF	TGTGCCAGCAGTTTAAAGACCGGGGCCGGATCCCCTAACTATGGCTACACCTTC
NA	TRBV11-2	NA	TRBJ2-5	CASSLVLISETQYF	TGTGCCAGCAGCTTAGTTCTTATTTCGGAGACCCAGTACTTC
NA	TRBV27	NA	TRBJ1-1	CASSLAPPTRTEAFF	TGTGCCAGCAGTTTAGCCCCCCCAACCCGTACTGAAGCTTTCTTT
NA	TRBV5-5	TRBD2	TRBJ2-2	CASNQPGGRGTGELFF	TGTGCCAGCAACCAACCGGGGGGGCGAGGCACCGGGGAGCTGTTTTTT
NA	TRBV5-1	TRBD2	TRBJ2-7	CASSSGGANYEQYF	TGCGCCAGCAGTTCCGGGGGGGCAAACTACGAGCAGTACTTC
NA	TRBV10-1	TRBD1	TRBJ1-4	CASSPFRQGRGEKLFF	TGCGCCAGCAGTCCTTTCAGACAGGGAAGAGGTGAAAAACTGTTTTTT
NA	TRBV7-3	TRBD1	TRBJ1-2	CASSPAGAQGVWGYTF	TGTGCCAGCAGTCCCGCAGGGGCGCAGGGGGTGTGGGGCTACACCTTC
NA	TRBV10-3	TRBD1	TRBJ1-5	CAISEKGAGSNQPQHF	TGTGCCATCAGTGAAAAGGGGGCGGGGAGCAATCAGCCCCAGCATTTT
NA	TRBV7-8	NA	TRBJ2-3	CASTIGLRDTQYF	TGTGCCAGCACCATTGGCCTCAGGGATACGCAGTATTTT
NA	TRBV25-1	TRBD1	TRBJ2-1	CASSPAGTVNEQFF	TGTGCCAGCAGCCCAGCCGGGACAGTCAATGAGCAGTTCTTC
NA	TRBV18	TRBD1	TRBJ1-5	CASSTGTGGLEPQHF	TGTGCCAGCTCAACAGGGACAGGGGGCTTGGAGCCCCAGCATTTT
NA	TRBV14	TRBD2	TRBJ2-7	CASSRTSGSSYEQYF	TGTGCCAGCAGCCGGACTAGCGGGAGCTCCTACGAGCAGTACTTC
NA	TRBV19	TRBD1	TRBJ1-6	CASSGAGGMRRSPLHF	TGTGCCAGTAGTGGCGCAGGGGGAATGAGACGATCACCCCTCCACTTT
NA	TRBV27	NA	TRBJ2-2	CASSSLTGRFTSANTGELFF	TGTGCCAGCAGTTCGCTGACAGGGAGGTTTACGTCGGCGAACACCGGGGAGCTGTTTTTT
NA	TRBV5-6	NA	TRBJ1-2	CASSTRPDGYGYTF	TGTGCCAGCAGCACTAGACCGGACGGCTATGGCTACACCTTC
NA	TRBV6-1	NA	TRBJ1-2	CASSNGRELYGYTF	TGTGCCAGCAGTAATGGACGGGAACTCTATGGCTACACCTTC
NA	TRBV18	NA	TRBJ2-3	CASSLQARADTQYF	TGTGCCAGCTCACTACAGGCCCGGGCAGATACGCAGTATTTT